The rows below give T cell receptor beta chains drawn from one sample of a study of regulatory T cells in long-lasting Graves disease. One entry per CDR3 protein results from TCRdb running MiXCR on the multiplex PCR reads. The sample lists some 350,000 distinct CDR3 sequences, roughly 17% seen once, with over 20% in the top ten. This sample also appeared in a second study, on T cells in Graves' hyperthyroidism and ophthalmopathy.

Sequenced here: peripheral blood mononuclear cells (PBMCs), sampled at new diagnosis, from a patient treated with antithyroid drugs. The receptors were sampled from a woman between 18 and 29 years old with Graves disease. The CDR3 runs from the conserved cysteine through the conserved F or W. D genes are given only for firm matches. Where a row states a size, it is once, few, many or the class of an expanded clone; other rows omit it.

v_call,clone_size,j_call,d_call,cdr3_nt,cdr3_aa
TRBV12-3/TRBV12-4,many,TRBJ1-2,NA,TGTGCCAGCAGTCAGACCGATGGCTACACCTTC,CASSQTDGYTF
TRBV6-1,many,TRBJ2-2,NA,TGTGCCAGCAGCCTTCGACAGGAGTACACCGGGGAGCTGTTTTTT,CASSLRQEYTGELFF
TRBV18,many,TRBJ2-1,TRBD2,TGTGCCAGCCACCGTGCGGGGGGGGCCCGGAATGAGCAGTTCTTC,CASHRAGGARNEQFF
TRBV6-5,many,TRBJ1-1,NA,TGTGCCAGCAGTTACCTTTGGCCGGGGGGATCGTTGGCGAACACTGAAGCTTTCTTT,CASSYLWPGGSLANTEAFF
TRBV9,few,TRBJ2-7,NA,TGTGCCAGCAGCCGTAATACGAGGGAGTACCAGAACGAGCAGTACTTC,CASSRNTREYQNEQYF
TRBV30,NA,TRBJ1-4,NA,TGTGCCTGGGGTAAAAATGAAAAACTGTTTTTT,CAWGKNEKLFF
TRBV3-1,many,TRBJ1-1,TRBD1,TGTGCCAGCAGCCCTTGGACAGGGAACACTGAAGCTTTCTTT,CASSPWTGNTEAFF
TRBV11-2,many,TRBJ2-7,TRBD2,TGTGCCAGCAGCCCTAGGTACGCCGGGACTAGCGGGAGAGCTCTCCTTTACGAGCAGTACTTC,CASSPRYAGTSGRALLYEQYF
TRBV7-2,many,TRBJ2-7,NA,TGTGCCAGCAGCTTAGCCTTAGCGTCAACCTACGAGCAGTACTTC,CASSLALASTYEQYF
TRBV6-5,few,TRBJ2-2,TRBD1,TGTGCCAGCAGTTATCGACAGGGGAACACCGGGGAGCTGTTTTTT,CASSYRQGNTGELFF
TRBV28,many,TRBJ1-3,NA,TGTGCCAGCACCAGGTGGGGGGGAAACACCATATATTTT,CASTRWGGNTIYF
TRBV5-7,few,TRBJ1-5,NA,TGTGCCAGCAGCAGCAGGGGATGCAATCAGCCCCAGCATTTT,CASSSRGCNQPQHF
TRBV5-1,many,TRBJ2-7,TRBD2,TGCGCCAGCAGCTCCCCTAGCGGGGTCTCCTACGAGCAGTACTTC,CASSSPSGVSYEQYF
TRBV5-1,once,TRBJ2-3,TRBD2,TGCGCCAGCAGCAGCCAAGGGACTAGCGGGAGAGGCGCAGATACGCAGTATTTT,CASSSQGTSGRGADTQYF
TRBV20-1,many,TRBJ2-7,TRBD1,TGCAGTGCGGTGCAGGGGGCGATCAGCGAGCAGTACTTC,CSAVQGAISEQYF
TRBV6-1,many,TRBJ2-7,TRBD1,TGTGCCAGCAGTAGAGGCGGGACAGGGGGCTACGAGCAGTACTTC,CASSRGGTGGYEQYF
TRBV6-1,many,TRBJ2-3,NA,TGTGCCACTGTAAATCCCGGCCCGGATACGCAGTATTTT,CATVNPGPDTQYF
TRBV28,many,TRBJ2-1,TRBD2,TGTGCCAGCAGTTTCTCCTTTAGCGGGAGCTCCTACAATGAGCAGTTCTTC,CASSFSFSGSSYNEQFF
TRBV20-1,many,TRBJ2-7,NA,TGCAGTGCTAGAAAGCGGGACAGCTCCTACGAGCAGTACTTC,CSARKRDSSYEQYF
TRBV29-1,few,TRBJ2-4,TRBD2,TGCAGCGTTGTGGGGGGGGAATTAGCCAAAAACATTCAGTACTTC,CSVVGGELAKNIQYF
TRBV27,NA,TRBJ1-1,NA,TGTGCCAGCCAAGGCGGCACTGAAGCTTTCTTT,CASQGGTEAFF
TRBV7-3,many,TRBJ1-1,NA,TGTGCCAGCAGCCCCTACGGGGCTCCGAACACTGAAGCTTTCTTT,CASSPYGAPNTEAFF
TRBV6-2/TRBV6-3,few,TRBJ2-7,TRBD2,TGTGCCAGCAGTTACCCTCACCGAGCGGGAGGGCCGGGAGAGCAGTACTTC,CASSYPHRAGGPGEQYF
TRBV3-1,NA,TRBJ2-3,TRBD2,TGTGCCAGCAGCCTTTCTAGCGGGAGCGGCACAGATACGCAGTATTTT,CASSLSSGSGTDTQYF
TRBV12-3/TRBV12-4,many,TRBJ2-1,TRBD2,TGTGCCAGCAGTCCCGGACTAGCGGGGCAGTTC,CASSPGLAGQF
TRBV20-1,few,TRBJ2-1,NA,TGCAGTGCTAGGAGGACGGGCGACAATGAGCAGTTCTTC,CSARRTGDNEQFF
TRBV7-9,few,TRBJ1-4,NA,TGTGCCAGCAGCTTAGCGGTGTCAGGGGATAATGAAAAACTGTTTTTT,CASSLAVSGDNEKLFF